This T cell receptor beta chain derives from a study of cytomegalovirus exposure and HLA in healthy donors. This CDR3 region has 16 residues. Germline V gives CDR1 SGHRS, CDR2 YFSETQ. V lost 4 bases to trimming and J lost 2 bases; unmatched junction nucleotides: 10. On this clone: Its antigen is undetermined.

The PCR contained 60 Vbeta and 13 Jbeta primers. Profiled with immunoSEQ multiplex PCR; TCRdb holds only in-frame clones, not every one. In the table there are 150,000 to 200,000 clones, around 84% of which are singletons. General study points: As a later analysis showed, a missense DCLRE1C variant was linked to trimming of TCR beta V- and J-genes. Presence/absence analyses treated sequencing depth as roughly uniform across donors. Most CMV-associated TCR beta chains appeared HLA-restricted in a later analysis.

This chain links TRBV5-1 with TRBJ2-3, with 7 bases lining up with TRBD1. The clonotype was recovered from a man between 18 and 35 years old in good health and CMV-seronegative. Sequencing used PBMCs. CDR3: CASSPGTAITTDTQYF. DNA of the CDR3: TGCGCCAGCAGCCCCGGGACAGCTATTACCACAGATACGCAGTATTTT.